The rows below give T cell receptor beta chains drawn from one sample of a study. The table came from immunoSEQ multiplex PCR; TCRdb's copy has only in-frame clones and leaves some out. The sample lists 55,000 to 70,000 clones, 93% occurring once. The sequencing input was PBMCs. These TCRs come from a man between 35 and 55 years old with rheumatoid arthritis. The CDR3 runs from the conserved cysteine through the conserved F or W. Each record gives: CDR3 length, J gene, V gene, D gene, clone size, CDR3 protein, CDR3 DNA. D genes are given only for firm matches. Clone size is shown for a subset of rows, as once, few, many or a class of expanded clone.

17 | TRBJ1-1 | TRBV11-3 | - | few | CASSLDQGTHLNTEAFF | TGTGCCAGCAGCTTAGATCAGGGTACCCACTTGAACACTGAAGCTTTCTTT
14 | TRBJ1-4 | TRBV6-5 | - | once | CASRPTATNEKLFF | TGTGCCAGCAGACCGACGGCAACTAATGAAAAACTGTTTTTT
14 | TRBJ1-1 | TRBV9 | - | - | CASSMETGVTEAFF | TGTGCCAGCAGCATGGAGACAGGTGTCACTGAAGCTTTCTTT
15 | TRBJ1-5 | TRBV6-1 | TRBD1 | - | CASSEGDRRYQPQHF | TGTGCCAGCAGTGAAGGGGACAGGCGGTATCAGCCCCAGCATTTT
14 | TRBJ2-1 | TRBV6-2/TRBV6-3 | - | - | CASSYGTAGNEQFF | TGTGCCAGCAGTTACGGGACCGCAGGCAATGAGCAGTTCTTC
9 | TRBJ2-5 | TRBV20-1 | - | - | CSAGETQYF | TGCAGTGCTGGGGAGACCCAGTACTTC
14 | TRBJ2-5 | TRBV29-1 | - | - | CSAPGGNTRETQYF | TGCAGCGCCCCCGGGGGCAATACCAGAGAGACCCAGTACTTC
15 | TRBJ2-6 | TRBV28 | - | - | CASSLTVSGANVLTF | TGTGCCAGCAGTTTAACTGTTTCTGGGGCCAACGTCCTGACTTTC
15 | TRBJ1-2 | TRBV7-6 | - | - | CASSLATGSKYGYTF | TGTGCCAGCAGCTTAGCTACTGGCAGTAAGTATGGCTACACCTTC
16 | TRBJ2-1 | TRBV10-3 | - | - | CAISESSSPSSGEQFF | TGTGCCATCAGTGAGTCGTCTAGCCCTTCCTCGGGGGAGCAGTTCTTC
17 | TRBJ2-1 | TRBV28 | TRBD2 | - | CASTPLAGTSSYNEQFF | TGTGCCAGCACCCCCCTGGCCGGGACTAGCTCCTACAATGAGCAGTTCTTC
15 | TRBJ2-2 | TRBV6-6 | TRBD1 | - | CASSYRTGDTGELFF | TGTGCCAGCAGTTACAGGACAGGGGACACCGGGGAGCTGTTTTTT
17 | TRBJ2-7 | TRBV6-2/TRBV6-3 | TRBD2 | - | CASSTPGGGRRVDEQYF | TGTGCCAGCAGCACCCCCGGGGGGGGAAGAAGGGTTGACGAGCAGTACTTC
15 | TRBJ2-2 | TRBV5-1 | TRBD1 | - | CASTRDRQNTGELFF | TGCGCCAGCACCCGGGACAGGCAGAACACCGGGGAGCTGTTTTTT
16 | TRBJ2-2 | TRBV12-1 | - | - | CASSFFGDANTGELFF | TGTGCCAGCAGCTTTTTCGGGGACGCGAACACCGGGGAGCTGTTTTTT
13 | TRBJ1-1 | TRBV27 | - | - | CASSWQANTEAFF | TGTGCCAGCAGCTGGCAGGCGAACACTGAAGCTTTCTTT
16 | TRBJ2-1 | TRBV11-2 | TRBD2 | - | CASSFMTSGTYNEQFF | TGTGCCAGCAGCTTCATGACTAGCGGGACGTACAATGAGCAGTTCTTC
12 | TRBJ1-2 | TRBV27 | - | - | CASHSPGEGYTF | TGTGCCAGCCATAGCCCAGGGGAAGGCTACACCTTC
16 | TRBJ2-2 | TRBV28 | - | - | CASSSSAARRTGELFF | TGTGCCAGCAGTTCCTCTGCGGCCCGAAGGACCGGGGAGCTGTTTTTT
15 | TRBJ1-1 | TRBV29-1 | TRBD1 | - | CSVGTRTGVGTEAFF | TGCAGCGTTGGGACCCGGACAGGGGTAGGCACTGAAGCTTTCTTT
15 | TRBJ2-1 | TRBV11-1 | TRBD1 | - | CASSLLARGSGEQFF | TGTGCCAGCAGCTTGCTCGCCAGGGGGTCAGGTGAGCAGTTCTTC
11 | TRBJ2-3 | TRBV2 | - | - | CASKEEDTQYF | TGTGCCAGCAAAGAGGAGGATACGCAGTATTTT
13 | TRBJ1-6 | TRBV12-3/TRBV12-4 | - | - | CASSQGSGSPLHF | TGTGCCAGCAGCCAGGGTTCTGGGTCACCCCTCCACTTT
16 | TRBJ2-2 | TRBV5-4 | TRBD1 | few | CASSLARGRNTGELFF | TGTGCCAGCAGCTTGGCCAGGGGGCGGAACACCGGGGAGCTGTTTTTT
15 | TRBJ2-1 | TRBV9 | TRBD2 | - | CATSGRAENHNEQFF | TGTGCCACGAGCGGGAGGGCCGAGAACCACAATGAGCAGTTCTTC
13 | TRBJ2-2 | TRBV5-1 | - | - | CASSFANTGELFF | TGCGCCAGCAGCTTTGCGAACACCGGGGAGCTGTTTTTT
11 | TRBJ2-7 | TRBV6-5 | - | few | CASSSRGEQYF | TGTGCCAGCAGTTCAAGAGGCGAGCAGTACTTC
18 | TRBJ1-6 | TRBV24-1 | TRBD1 | - | CATSDHTAGQGSNSPLHF | TGTGCCACCAGTGATCACACCGCCGGACAGGGAAGTAATTCACCCCTCCACTTT
15 | TRBJ1-1 | TRBV7-3 | - | - | CASSLWGPRNTEAFF | TGTGCCAGCAGCTTATGGGGCCCGAGGAATACTGAAGCTTTCTTT
15 | TRBJ1-1 | TRBV19 | TRBD1 | - | CASSPRQGMNTEAFF | TGTGCCAGTAGTCCGAGACAGGGGATGAACACTGAAGCTTTCTTT
14 | TRBJ1-6 | TRBV7-9 | - | few | CASSRDTNNSPLHF | TGTGCCAGCAGCCGGGACACTAATAATTCACCCCTCCACTTT
15 | TRBJ1-3 | TRBV7-2 | TRBD1 | - | CASSTTGGTGNTIYF | TGTGCCAGCAGCACGACAGGGGGTACTGGAAACACCATATATTTT
16 | TRBJ2-1 | TRBV23-1 | - | - | CASSQCRQGEYNEQFF | TGCGCCAGCAGTCAATGCCGTCAGGGAGAATACAATGAGCAGTTCTTC
15 | TRBJ1-6 | TRBV11-2 | - | - | CASSLVGTENSPLHF | TGTGCCAGCAGCTTAGTAGGGACCGAGAATTCACCCCTCCACTTT
15 | TRBJ1-3 | TRBV7-6 | - | - | CASSLRDGPGNTIYF | TGTGCCAGCAGCTTAAGGGACGGGCCGGGGAACACCATATATTTT
16 | TRBJ1-5 | TRBV28 | - | - | CASSLPPSVGMEPQHF | TGTGCCAGCAGTTTACCCCCTAGCGTGGGGATGGAGCCCCAGCATTTT
14 | TRBJ1-4 | TRBV18 | - | - | CASSPRGLDEKLFF | TGTGCCAGCTCACCCCGAGGGTTGGATGAAAAACTGTTTTTT
12 | TRBJ2-7 | TRBV4-1 | TRBD2 | - | CASSFPGREQYF | TGCGCCAGCAGCTTCCCCGGGAGGGAGCAGTACTTC
14 | TRBJ2-1 | TRBV30 | - | - | CAGSWTSSYNEQFF | TGTGCCGGGTCTTGGACAAGCTCCTACAATGAGCAGTTCTTC
14 | TRBJ2-5 | TRBV14 | TRBD2 | - | CASSPGLAAETQYF | TGTGCCAGCAGCCCGGGACTAGCAGCAGAGACCCAGTACTTC
17 | TRBJ2-5 | TRBV7-6 | TRBD1 | - | CASSLVSGTGLEETQYF | TGTGCCAGCAGCTTAGTATCCGGGACAGGGTTAGAAGAGACCCAGTACTTC
15 | TRBJ1-6 | TRBV6-5 | - | - | CASSSSGYYNSPLHF | TGTGCCAGCAGTTCCTCCGGGTATTATAATTCACCCCTCCACTTT
14 | TRBJ1-1 | TRBV18 | - | once | CASSQQGGDTEAFF | TGTGCCAGCTCACAACAGGGCGGGGACACTGAAGCTTTCTTT
16 | TRBJ2-5 | TRBV7-9 | TRBD1 | - | CASSLAQGALEETQYF | TGTGCCAGCAGCTTAGCGCAGGGGGCTCTTGAAGAGACCCAGTACTTC
12 | TRBJ1-1 | TRBV9 | - | - | CASSGGGTEAFF | TGTGCCAGCAGCGGAGGGGGCACTGAAGCTTTCTTT
11 | TRBJ2-7 | TRBV20-1 | - | - | CSATPTYEQYF | TGCAGTGCTACCCCAACCTACGAGCAGTACTTC
15 | TRBJ1-1 | TRBV20-1 | TRBD1 | - | CSASRQGAIRTEAFF | TGCAGTGCTAGTCGGCAGGGGGCGATCCGCACTGAAGCTTTCTTT
16 | TRBJ2-7 | TRBV5-5 | - | - | CASSNNGTRRVGEQYF | TGTGCCAGCAGCAATAATGGGACACGGAGGGTTGGCGAGCAGTACTTC